The rows below give T cell receptor beta chains drawn from one sample of a study of patients and donors after allogeneic stem cell transplantation. A single record per CDR3 protein comes from TCRdb applying MiXCR to the RT-PCR reads. The repertoire includes roughly 940,000 distinct CDR3 sequences, about a sixth of them detected once, and roughly 6.4% sits in the top ten. Sequenced: blood, either unsorted or a sorted T cell fraction (not recorded which). The receptors originated from a human donor who was either an allogeneic HSCT recipient or a stem cell or donor lymphocyte infusion donor (not recorded which). It is not recorded whose cells these are; they may come from a transplant donor. CDR3s include the opening cysteine and the closing phenylalanine or tryptophan. Each record gives: D gene, J gene, clone size, V gene, CDR3 protein, CDR3 DNA. D genes are given only for firm matches. The size entry is marked missing in some rows and otherwise reads once, few, many or a size class.

-	TRBJ1-1	few	TRBV20-1	CSALRIEAFF	TGCAGTGCTCTTCGAATTGAAGCTTTCTTT
-	TRBJ2-2	few	TRBV11-2	CASSFVPSGSSIVTGELFF	TGTGCCAGCAGCTTCGTGCCCTCGGGGAGTTCAATCGTCACCGGGGAGCTGTTTTTT
-	TRBJ2-5	-	TRBV20-1	CSARAGTQETQYF	TGCAGTGCTAGAGCCGGGACTCAAGAGACCCAGTACTTC
TRBD1	TRBJ2-7	few	TRBV6-2/TRBV6-3	CASSSPGQGGYEQYF	TGTGCCAGCAGCTCACCGGGACAGGGTGGCTACGAGCAGTACTTC
-	TRBJ1-1	once	TRBV19	CASSIPGANTEAFF	TGTGCCAGTAGTATTCCGGGGGCGAACACTGAAGCTTTCTTT
-	TRBJ1-2	once	TRBV19	CASIPRGGINYGYTF	TGTGCCAGTATCCCCCGTGGGGGGATTAACTATGGCTACACCTTC
-	TRBJ2-3	few	TRBV11-1	CASSKMMGGTDTQYF	TGTGCCAGCAGTAAGATGATGGGGGGCACAGATACGCAGTATTTT
-	TRBJ2-3	-	TRBV11-2	CASSFGGISTDTQYF	TGTGCCAGCAGCTTTGGCGGGATAAGCACAGATACGCAGTATTTT
TRBD1	TRBJ2-2	-	TRBV5-6	CASSFGDRVHTGELFF	TGTGCCAGCAGCTTCGGGGACAGGGTGCACACCGGGGAGCTGTTTTTT
-	TRBJ2-5	few	TRBV20-1	CSARDHPGGPYPLEETQYF	TGCAGTGCTAGAGACCACCCCGGGGGGCCATACCCCTTGGAAGAGACCCAGTACTTC
-	TRBJ2-1	few	TRBV4-1	CASSQITSSYNEQFF	TGCGCCAGCAGCCAAATCACGAGCTCCTACAATGAGCAGTTCTTC
-	TRBJ1-6	-	TRBV13	CASSFYGGSPLHF	TGTGCCAGCAGCTTCTATGGGGGCTCACCCCTCCACTTT
TRBD1	TRBJ1-2	-	TRBV10-3	CAIRPGQDNYGYTF	TGTGCCATACGGCCGGGACAGGATAACTATGGCTACACCTTC
-	TRBJ1-4	few	TRBV7-2	CASSLVGVGNEKLFF	TGTGCCAGCAGCTTAGTGGGGGTGGGCAATGAAAAACTGTTTTTT
-	TRBJ1-1	few	TRBV30	CAWSVSMRSTEAFF	TGTGCCTGGAGTGTTTCGATGAGAAGCACTGAAGCTTTCTTT
TRBD1	TRBJ1-3	-	TRBV10-3	CASGVGDRGPGNTIYF	TGTGCCTCTGGAGTAGGGGACAGGGGGCCCGGAAACACCATATATTTT
TRBD2	TRBJ2-7	few	TRBV15	CATSREAGRNEQYF	TGTGCCACCAGCCGGGAGGCAGGGAGGAACGAGCAGTACTTC
-	TRBJ2-1	few	TRBV7-6	CASSWGGAGSDNEQFF	TGTGCCAGCAGCTGGGGTGGGGCAGGGTCCGACAATGAGCAGTTCTTC
-	TRBJ2-3	many	TRBV29-1	CSANGARDTQYF	TGCAGCGCGAATGGGGCCCGGGATACGCAGTATTTT
-	TRBJ1-1	-	TRBV30	CAWRGERDTEAFF	TGTGCCTGGAGGGGTGAGAGGGACACTGAAGCTTTCTTT
-	TRBJ2-3	few	TRBV7-9	CASGRKGGPSTDTQYF	TGTGCCAGCGGCCGGAAGGGGGGACCTAGCACAGATACGCAGTATTTT
-	TRBJ1-1	few	TRBV9	CASSRRGSETEAFF	TGTGCCAGCAGCAGACGAGGGAGCGAGACTGAAGCTTTCTTT
-	TRBJ2-7	few	TRBV4-1	CASSQDLVQDPLYEQYF	TGCGCCAGCAGCCAAGATCTAGTACAGGACCCTCTTTACGAGCAGTACTTC
-	TRBJ2-2	many	TRBV12-3/TRBV12-4	CASFANTYTGELFF	TGTGCCAGCTTCGCGAACACATACACCGGGGAGCTGTTTTTT
TRBD2	TRBJ2-1	-	TRBV5-1	CASSLGASGGTFYGEQFF	TGCGCCAGCAGCTTGGGGGCTAGCGGGGGGACGTTCTACGGTGAGCAGTTCTTC
-	TRBJ2-3	few	TRBV3-1	CASSRRLTSTDTQYF	TGTGCCAGCAGCCGAAGACTCACTTCCACAGATACGCAGTATTTT
-	TRBJ2-7	-	TRBV7-9	CASSLVGPGLQAYEQYF	TGTGCCAGCAGCTTAGTGGGACCCGGTCTCCAGGCCTACGAGCAGTACTTC
TRBD1	TRBJ2-1	-	TRBV9	CASSLNSGQDYNEQFF	TGTGCCAGCAGCCTCAACTCGGGACAGGATTACAATGAGCAGTTCTTC
-	TRBJ2-5	few	TRBV20-1	CSARQRAGTQYF	TGCAGTGCCAGACAGCGAGCGGGGACCCAGTACTTC